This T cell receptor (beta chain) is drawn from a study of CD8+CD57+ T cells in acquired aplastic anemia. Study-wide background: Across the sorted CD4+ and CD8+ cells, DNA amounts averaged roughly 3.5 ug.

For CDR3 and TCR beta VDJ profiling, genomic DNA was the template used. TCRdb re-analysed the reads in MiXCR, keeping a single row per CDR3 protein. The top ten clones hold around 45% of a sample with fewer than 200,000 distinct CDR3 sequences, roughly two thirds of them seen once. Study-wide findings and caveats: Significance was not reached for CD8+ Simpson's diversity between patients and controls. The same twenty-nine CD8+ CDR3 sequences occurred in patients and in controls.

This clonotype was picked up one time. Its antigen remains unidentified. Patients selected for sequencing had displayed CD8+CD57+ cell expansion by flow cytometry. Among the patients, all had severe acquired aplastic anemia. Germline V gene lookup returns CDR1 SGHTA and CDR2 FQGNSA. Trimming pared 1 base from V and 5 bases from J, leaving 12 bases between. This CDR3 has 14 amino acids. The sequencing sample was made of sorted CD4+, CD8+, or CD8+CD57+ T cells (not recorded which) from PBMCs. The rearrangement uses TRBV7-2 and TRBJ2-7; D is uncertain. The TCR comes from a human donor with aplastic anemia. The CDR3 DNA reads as TGTGCCAGCAGCTTAGGAGGTCCCACGCACGAGCAGTACTTC. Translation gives CASSLGGPTHEQYF.